This T cell receptor (beta chain) comes out of a study of OX40 agonist ivuxolimab in advanced cancers. The data were produced by immunoSEQ multiplex PCR, yet TCRdb's version contains in-frame clones alone and is incomplete. The sample contains about 46,000 clones, approximately 86% of which appear only once. After removal of 3 bases from V and 3 bases from J, the junction contained 7 bases not matched to a gene. CDR1 MDHEN and CDR2 SYDVKM come from the germline V gene. The CDR3 loop spans 17 amino acids. Sequences were derived from CD4+ or CD8+ T cells sorted from blood, sampled in a trial of the OX40 agonist ivuxolimab. The genes are TRBV28 and TRBJ2-1; 11 nucleotides match TRBD2. This TCR came from an adult with an advanced solid tumor such as melanoma, head and neck, liver or kidney cancer. The CDR3 coding sequence is TGTGCCAGCAGTTTGATTAGCGGGAGGGCCTTCTACAATGAGCAGTTCTTC. Translating gives CASSLISGRAFYNEQFF.